Below, 3 T cell receptor beta chains from the same sample are listed, as sequenced in a study of identical twins. One entry per CDR3 protein, called by TCRdb with MiXCR from the 5' RACE reads. The sample has 200,000 or so distinct CDR3 sequences; approximately 16% are singletons. A further study also used this sample, focusing on T cells expressing NK-cell markers.

The material sequenced was CD8+ T cells sorted from blood. Receptors originate from a young woman in good health.

This rearrangement joins TRBV7-9 to TRBJ2-7, with D unclear. Trimming took off 5 bases at V and 7 bases at J, with 9 bases between the two ends. The CDR3 contains 11 residues. In germline, CDR1 is SEHNR, CDR2 FQNEAQ (reference sequence). CDR3 DNA sequence: TGTGCCAGCAGCATTGGACCAGAGCAGTACTTC. Its protein is CASSIGPEQYF.

This chain uses TRBV7-8 with TRBJ1-4; D unclear. The CDR3 runs 14 residues. Germline assignment: CDR1 SGHVS and CDR2 FQNEAQ. V lost 7 bases and J 3 bases, leaving 12 bases between the germline ends. As DNA, the CDR3 is TGTGCCAGCAATCAGGCAGACCCTAATGAAAAACTGTTTTTT. Translating gives CASNQADPNEKLFF.

Ten or more counts support this clonotype. V usage is TRBV20-1 and J usage is TRBJ2-5; D is possibly TRBD1 or TRBD2 (5 bases each). The CDR3 covers 14 residues. The germline CDR1 and CDR2 sequences are DFQATT and SNEGSKA (reference sequence). V was trimmed by 5 bases and J by 3 bases, leaving 16 bases between them. DNA of the CDR3: TGCAGTGCTCCCGGGACCTTCACGGAAGAGACCCAGTACTTC. It yields the protein CSAPGTFTEETQYF.